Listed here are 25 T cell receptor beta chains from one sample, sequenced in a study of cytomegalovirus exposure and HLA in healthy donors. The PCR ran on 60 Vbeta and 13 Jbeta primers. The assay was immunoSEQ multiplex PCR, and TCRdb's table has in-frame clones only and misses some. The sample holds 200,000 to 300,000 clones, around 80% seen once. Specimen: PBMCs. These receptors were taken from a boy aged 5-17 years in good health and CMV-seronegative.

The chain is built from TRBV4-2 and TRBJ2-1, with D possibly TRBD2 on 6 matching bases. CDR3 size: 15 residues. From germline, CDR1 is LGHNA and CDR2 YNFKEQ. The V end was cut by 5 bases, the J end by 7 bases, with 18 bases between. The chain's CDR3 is CASSVRDLNSNEQFF. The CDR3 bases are TGTGCCAGCAGCGTCCGGGACTTGAACTCTAATGAGCAGTTCTTC.

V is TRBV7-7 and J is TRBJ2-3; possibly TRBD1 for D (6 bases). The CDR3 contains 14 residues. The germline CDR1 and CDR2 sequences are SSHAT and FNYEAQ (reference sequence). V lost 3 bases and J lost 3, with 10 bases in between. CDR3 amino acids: CASSLGALTDTQYF. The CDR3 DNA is TGTGCCAGCAGCTTGGGGGCCCTGACAGATACGCAGTATTTT.

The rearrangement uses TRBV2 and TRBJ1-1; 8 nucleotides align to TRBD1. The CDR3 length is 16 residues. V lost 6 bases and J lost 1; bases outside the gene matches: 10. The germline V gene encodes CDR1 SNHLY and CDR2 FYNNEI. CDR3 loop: CASRRGTGGPNTEAFF. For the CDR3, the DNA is TGTGCCAGCAGGAGGGGGACAGGAGGACCGAACACTGAAGCTTTCTTT.

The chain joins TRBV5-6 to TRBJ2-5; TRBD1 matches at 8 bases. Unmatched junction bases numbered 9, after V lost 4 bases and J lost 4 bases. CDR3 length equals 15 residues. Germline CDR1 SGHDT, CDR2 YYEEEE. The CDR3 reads CASSTYRGYGETQYF. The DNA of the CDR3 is TGTGCCAGCAGCACCTACAGGGGGTACGGAGAGACCCAGTACTTC.

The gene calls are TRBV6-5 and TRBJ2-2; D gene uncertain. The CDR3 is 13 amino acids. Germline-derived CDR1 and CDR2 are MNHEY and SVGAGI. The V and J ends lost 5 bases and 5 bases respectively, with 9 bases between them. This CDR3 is CASSPRKTGELFF. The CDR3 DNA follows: TGTGCCAGCAGTCCCCGTAAAACCGGGGAGCTGTTTTTT.

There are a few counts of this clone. The CDR3 coding sequence is TGTGCCTGGAGGGCGACAGGGGGCCTCGATCAGCCCCAGCATTTT. It specifies CAWRATGGLDQPQHF. The chain links TRBV30 to TRBJ1-5, with TRBD1 matching 10 bases. The CDR3 loop spans 15 amino acids. V trimming: 3 bases; J trimming: 5 bases; junction bases outside the gene matches: 7. CDR1 is GTSNPN and CDR2 is SVGIG in the germline V gene (reference sequence).

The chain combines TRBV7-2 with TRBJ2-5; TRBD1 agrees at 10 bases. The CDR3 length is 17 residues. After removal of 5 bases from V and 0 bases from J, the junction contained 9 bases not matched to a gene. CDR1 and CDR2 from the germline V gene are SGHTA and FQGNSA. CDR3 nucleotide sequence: TGTGCCAGCAGCGTTGGACCGGGACAGGGGTACCAAGAGACCCAGTACTTC. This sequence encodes CASSVGPGQGYQETQYF.

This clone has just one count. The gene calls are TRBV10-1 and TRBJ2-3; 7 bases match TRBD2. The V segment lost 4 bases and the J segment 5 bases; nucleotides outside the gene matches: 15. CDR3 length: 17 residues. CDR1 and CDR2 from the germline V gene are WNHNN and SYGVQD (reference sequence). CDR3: CASSGKTSPFSRDTQYF. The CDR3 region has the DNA TGCGCCAGCAGTGGGAAGACTAGCCCCTTTTCTAGAGATACGCAGTATTTT.

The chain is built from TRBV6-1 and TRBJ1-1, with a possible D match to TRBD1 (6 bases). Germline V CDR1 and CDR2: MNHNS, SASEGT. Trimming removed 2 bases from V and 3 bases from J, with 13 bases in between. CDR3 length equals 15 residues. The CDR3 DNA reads TGTGCCAGCAGTGAATACGGGGGGCGAGACACTGAAGCTTTCTTT. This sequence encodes CASSEYGGRDTEAFF.

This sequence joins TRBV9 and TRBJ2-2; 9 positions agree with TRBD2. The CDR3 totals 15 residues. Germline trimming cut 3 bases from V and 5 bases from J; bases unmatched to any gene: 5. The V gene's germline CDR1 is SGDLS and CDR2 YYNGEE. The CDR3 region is CASSGLAGWTGELFF. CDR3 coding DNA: TGTGCCAGCAGCGGTCTAGCGGGATGGACCGGGGAGCTGTTTTTT.

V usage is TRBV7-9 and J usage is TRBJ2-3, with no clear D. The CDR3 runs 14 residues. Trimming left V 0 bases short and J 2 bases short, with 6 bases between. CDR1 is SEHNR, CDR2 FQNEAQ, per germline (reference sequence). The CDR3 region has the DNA TGTGCCAGCAGCTTAGCGGCGGACACAGATACGCAGTATTTT. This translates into CASSLAADTDTQYF.

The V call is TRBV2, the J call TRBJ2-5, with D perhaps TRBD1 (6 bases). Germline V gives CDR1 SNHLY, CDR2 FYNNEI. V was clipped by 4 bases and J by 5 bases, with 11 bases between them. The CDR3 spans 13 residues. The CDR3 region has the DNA TGTGCCAGCAGTGCAGGGGTAAGGGAGACCCAGTACTTC. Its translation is CASSAGVRETQYF.

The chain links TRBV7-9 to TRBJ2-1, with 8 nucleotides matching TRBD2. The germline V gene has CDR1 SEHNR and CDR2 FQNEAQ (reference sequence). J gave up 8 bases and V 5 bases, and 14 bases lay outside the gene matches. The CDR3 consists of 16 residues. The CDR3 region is CASSPRPSGFSDEQFF. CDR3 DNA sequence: TGTGCCAGCAGCCCTAGGCCTAGCGGGTTCTCCGATGAGCAGTTCTTC.

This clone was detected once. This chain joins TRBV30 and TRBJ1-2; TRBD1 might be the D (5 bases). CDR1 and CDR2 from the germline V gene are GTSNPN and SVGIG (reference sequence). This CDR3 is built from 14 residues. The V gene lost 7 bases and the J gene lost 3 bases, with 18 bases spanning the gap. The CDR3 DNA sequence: TGTGCCTCCGACCTCTGGGGGGACGACTATGGCTACACCTTC. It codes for CASDLWGDDYGYTF.

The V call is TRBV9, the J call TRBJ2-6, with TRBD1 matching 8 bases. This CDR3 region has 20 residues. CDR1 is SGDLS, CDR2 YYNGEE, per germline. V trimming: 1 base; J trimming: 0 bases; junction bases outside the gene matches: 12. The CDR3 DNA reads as TGTGCCAGCAGCGTAAGGCCAGTTAGGGACAGGCTCTCTGGGGCCAACGTCCTGACTTTC. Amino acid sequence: CASSVRPVRDRLSGANVLTF.

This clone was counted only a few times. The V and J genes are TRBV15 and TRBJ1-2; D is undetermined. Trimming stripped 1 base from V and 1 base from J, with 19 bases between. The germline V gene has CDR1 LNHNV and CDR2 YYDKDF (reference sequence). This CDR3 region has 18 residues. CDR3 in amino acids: CATSRVLSPTSGNYGYTF. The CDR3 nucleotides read TGTGCCACCAGCAGAGTCCTAAGTCCCACTAGCGGTAACTATGGCTACACCTTC.

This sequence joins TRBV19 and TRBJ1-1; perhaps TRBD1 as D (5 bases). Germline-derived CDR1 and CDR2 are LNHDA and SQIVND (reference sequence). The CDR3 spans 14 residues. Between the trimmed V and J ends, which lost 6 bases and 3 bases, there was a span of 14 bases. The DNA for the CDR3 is TGTGCCAGTAGGGCCAGGGTATTTGACACTGAAGCTTTCTTT. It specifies CASRARVFDTEAFF.

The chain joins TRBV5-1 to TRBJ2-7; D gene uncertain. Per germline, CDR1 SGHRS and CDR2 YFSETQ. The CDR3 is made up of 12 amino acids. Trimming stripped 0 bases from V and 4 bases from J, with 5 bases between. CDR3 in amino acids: CASSLAPYEQYF. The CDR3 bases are TGCGCCAGCAGCTTGGCCCCTTACGAGCAGTACTTC. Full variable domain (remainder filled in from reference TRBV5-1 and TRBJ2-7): KAGVTQTPRYLIKTRGQQVTLSCSPISGHRSVSWYQQTPGQGLQFLFEYFSETQRNKGNFPGRFSGRQFSNSRSEMNVSTLELGDSALYLCASSLAPYEQYFGPGTRLTVT.

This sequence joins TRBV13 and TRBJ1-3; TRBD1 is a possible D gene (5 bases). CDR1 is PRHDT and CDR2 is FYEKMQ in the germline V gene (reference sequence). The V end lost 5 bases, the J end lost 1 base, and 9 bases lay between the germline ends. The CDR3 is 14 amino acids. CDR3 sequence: CASSRGISGNTIYF. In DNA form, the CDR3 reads TGTGCCAGCAGCAGGGGAATATCTGGAAACACCATATATTTT.

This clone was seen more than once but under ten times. In DNA, the CDR3 is TGTGCCAGCAGTTCCCTTTCTAGCGGACAGAATGAGCAGTTCTTC. Protein product: CASSSLSSGQNEQFF. This chain joins TRBV27 and TRBJ2-1; D possibly corresponds to TRBD2 (7 bases). Germline-derived CDR1 and CDR2 are MNHEY and SMNVEV (reference sequence). V was trimmed by 4 bases and J by 7 bases, leaving 17 bases between them. CDR3 length: 15 residues.

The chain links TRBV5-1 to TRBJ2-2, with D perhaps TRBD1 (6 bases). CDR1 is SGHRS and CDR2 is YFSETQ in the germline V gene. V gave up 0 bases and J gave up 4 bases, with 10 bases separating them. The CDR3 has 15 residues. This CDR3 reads CASSLDRVFTGELFF. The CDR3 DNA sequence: TGCGCCAGCAGCTTGGACAGGGTTTTCACCGGGGAGCTGTTTTTT.

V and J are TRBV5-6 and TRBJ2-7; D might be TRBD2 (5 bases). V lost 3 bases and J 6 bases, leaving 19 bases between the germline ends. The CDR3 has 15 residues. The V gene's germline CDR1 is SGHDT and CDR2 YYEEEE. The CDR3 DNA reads TGTGCCAGCAGCTCGACTGGTCCTCTTGGAGGCGAGCAGTACTTC. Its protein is CASSSTGPLGGEQYF.

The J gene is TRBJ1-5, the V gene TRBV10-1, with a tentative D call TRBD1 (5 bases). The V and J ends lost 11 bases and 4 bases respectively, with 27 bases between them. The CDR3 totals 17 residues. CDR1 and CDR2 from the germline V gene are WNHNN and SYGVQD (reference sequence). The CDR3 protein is CAAGGRVPADTNQPQHF. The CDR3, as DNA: TGCGCCGCGGGGGGTCGAGTGCCCGCCGACACTAATCAGCCCCAGCATTTT.

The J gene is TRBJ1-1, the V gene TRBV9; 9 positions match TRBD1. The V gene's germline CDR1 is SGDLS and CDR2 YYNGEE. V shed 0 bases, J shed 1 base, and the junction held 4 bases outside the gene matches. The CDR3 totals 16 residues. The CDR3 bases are TGTGCCAGCAGCGTAGCTACGGGACAGGGGAACACTGAAGCTTTCTTT. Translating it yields CASSVATGQGNTEAFF. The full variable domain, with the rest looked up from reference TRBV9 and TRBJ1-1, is DSGVTQTPKHLITATGQRVTLRCSPRSGDLSVYWYQQSLDQGLQFLIQYYNGEERAKGNILERFSAQQFPDLHSELNLSSLELGDSALYFCASSVATGQGNTEAFFGQGTRLTVV.

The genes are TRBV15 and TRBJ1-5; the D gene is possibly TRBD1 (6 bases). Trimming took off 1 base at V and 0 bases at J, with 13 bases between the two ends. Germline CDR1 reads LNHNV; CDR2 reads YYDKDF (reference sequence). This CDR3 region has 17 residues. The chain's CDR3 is CATSRGGGQYSNQPQHF. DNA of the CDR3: TGTGCCACCAGCAGAGGGGGGGGACAATATAGCAATCAGCCCCAGCATTTT.